These 3 T cell receptor beta chains were sequenced from one sample in a study of memory CD4+ T cells and cytomegalovirus serostatus. The sort gate was single viable CD3+CD4+CD8-CD45RO+ cells for memory CD4+ T cells. Assay used: immunoSEQ multiplex PCR; TCRdb lists only in-frame clones, some missing. Of some 50,000 clones in the sample, about 80% were seen once. The sequenced sample consisted of memory CD4+ T cells from blood. All receptors come from an adult in good health and CMV-seronegative.

The chain carries TRBV4-3 and TRBJ1-2; D may be TRBD1 (6 bases). V was cut by 4 bases and J by 7 bases, with 19 bases left in between. The CDR3 covers 15 residues. Per germline, CDR1 LGHNA and CDR2 YSLEER. The CDR3: CASSPEQGLFGGYTF. The CDR3 DNA follows: TGCGCCAGCAGCCCTGAGCAGGGGCTATTCGGTGGCTACACCTTC.

The rearrangement joins TRBV18 to TRBJ2-1; possible D gene TRBD2, 5 bases. Trimming shortened V by 3 bases and J by 6 bases, and 15 bases separated the two germline ends. Germline V gene data show CDR1 as KGHSH and CDR2 as LQKENI. This CDR3 spans 15 amino acids. CDR3 in DNA: TGTGCCAGCTCACCCCCGGGTTGGGGAGTCAATGAGCAGTTCTTC. This codes for CASSPPGWGVNEQFF.

The chain links TRBV19 to TRBJ1-5, with 7 bases that match TRBD1. The CDR3 length is 16 residues. Germline lookup yields CDR1 LNHDA and CDR2 SQIVND (reference sequence). V dropped 2 bases and J dropped 2; count of bases not matched to a gene: 6. CDR3 residues: CASSITQGGGNQPQHF. The CDR3 DNA is TGTGCCAGTAGTATAACCCAGGGGGGTGGCAATCAGCCCCAGCATTTT.